These 23 T cell receptor beta chains share one sample of origin, sequenced in a study of cytomegalovirus exposure and HLA in healthy donors. The PCR employed 60 Vbeta primers together with 13 Jbeta primers. TCRdb's table, derived via immunoSEQ multiplex PCR, lists solely in-frame clones and lacks some. Here the sample spans 60,000 or so clones, roughly 80% being singletons. Sequenced material: PBMCs. These TCRs come from a man in his forties in good health and CMV-seronegative.

This clone has more than one count but fewer than ten. This chain connects TRBV2 to TRBJ2-1; 7 nucleotides agree with TRBD2. The germline gives CDR1 SNHLY, CDR2 FYNNEI. V lost 3 bases, J lost 5 bases, and 7 bases stayed unmatched. This CDR3 has 15 residues. The CDR3 DNA reads TGTGCCAGCAGTGACCTCCTCCGGGGGGACAATGAGCAGTTCTTC. Its translation: CASSDLLRGDNEQFF. Variable domain in full (rest from reference TRBV2 and TRBJ2-1): EPEVTQTPSHQVTQMGQEVILRCVPISNHLYFYWYRQILGQKVEFLVSFYNNEISEKSEIFDDQFSVERPDGSNFTLKIRSTKLEDSAMYFCASSDLLRGDNEQFFGPGTRLTVL.

The chain carries TRBV11-2 and TRBJ2-3, with 11 bases identical to TRBD1. V shed 3 bases, J shed 3 bases, and the junction held 2 bases outside the gene matches. Germline CDR1 and CDR2: SGHAT and FQNNGV. CDR3 size: 15 residues. The CDR3 coding sequence is TGTGCCAGCAGCTTTGGACAGGGGGCAACAGATACGCAGTATTTT. Residues: CASSFGQGATDTQYF.

Note on this clone: Germline and junction disagree at one end, which may indicate a read error. V and J are TRBV7-7 and TRBJ2-5; 9 nucleotides agree with TRBD1. CDR1 and CDR2 (germline): SSHAT, FNYEAQ (reference sequence). This CDR3 is built from 14 residues. CDR3 sequence reads: CASSSGTGKETQYF. CDR3 nucleotide sequence: TGTGCTAGCAGCTCCGGGACAGGGAAAGAGACCCAGTACTTC.

This clone has only one observation. This chain links TRBV5-1 with TRBJ2-1; 8 bases line up with TRBD2. The CDR3 is 16 residues long. CDR1 and CDR2 (germline): SGHRS, YFSETQ. V gave up 0 bases and J gave up 9 bases; unmatched junction bases: 11. The DNA for the CDR3 is TGCGCCAGCAGCTTGGCGCGGGGGGCCTCGTCCGGTGAGCAGTTCTTC. Translated: CASSLARGASSGEQFF.

V usage is TRBV18 and J usage is TRBJ2-2; TRBD2 agrees at 10 bases. With V trimmed by 6 bases and J by 4 bases, 5 bases remained unmatched. The CDR3 has 15 amino acids. Per germline, CDR1 KGHSH and CDR2 LQKENI. For the CDR3, the DNA is TGTGCCAGCTCTGAACTAGCGGGGACCACCGGGGAGCTGTTTTTT. This translates into CASSELAGTTGELFF.

The chain couples TRBV5-1 to TRBJ1-1; maybe TRBD1 (5 bases). The CDR3 sequence is 15 residues long. Trimming cost V 1 base and J 5 bases, with 15 bases left between them. Germline V gene data show CDR1 as SGHRS and CDR2 as YFSETQ. The CDR3 nucleotides are TGCGCCAGCAGCTTGTTTCAGGGAGGTAGGACTGAAGCTTTCTTT. Protein: CASSLFQGGRTEAFF.

This clone was counted only a few times. The rearrangement joins TRBV4-3 to TRBJ2-3, with D possibly TRBD2 on 7 matching bases. Per the germline V gene, CDR1 is LGHNA and CDR2 is YSLEER. This CDR3 has 16 amino acids. Trimming cost V 1 base and J 3 bases, with 14 bases left between them. The CDR3 here is CASSQGPGGQTDTQYF. As DNA, the CDR3 is TGCGCCAGCAGCCAAGGCCCGGGGGGCCAGACAGATACGCAGTATTTT.

The rearrangement uses TRBV7-9 and TRBJ1-4; the match to TRBD1 covers 9 bases. Per germline, CDR1 SEHNR and CDR2 FQNEAQ (reference sequence). V shed 5 bases and J 8 bases; nucleotides not matched to a gene: 9. This CDR3 region has 15 residues. The CDR3: CASSQIQGAGEKLFF. CDR3 bases: TGTGCCAGCAGCCAAATACAGGGGGCAGGGGAAAAACTGTTTTTT.

The rearrangement joins TRBV5-6 to TRBJ2-5, with TRBD1 as a possible D gene (5 bases). Germline assignment: CDR1 SGHDT and CDR2 YYEEEE. This CDR3 has 15 residues. Trimming took off 4 bases at V and 5 bases at J, with 18 bases between the two ends. This CDR3 is CASSSLHDSPETQYF. CDR3 DNA: TGTGCCAGCAGCAGTCTGCATGACAGCCCGGAGACCCAGTACTTC.

This chain uses TRBV30 with TRBJ2-3; 8 bases fit TRBD2. This CDR3 is 16 amino acids long. Germline V gene lookup returns CDR1 GTSNPN and CDR2 SVGIG (reference sequence). V lost 3 bases to trimming and J lost 1 base; unmatched junction nucleotides: 9. CDR3 protein: CAWRPPTAGGTDTQYF. The CDR3 DNA reads TGTGCCTGGAGACCACCGACAGCGGGGGGCACAGATACGCAGTATTTT.

The V and J genes are TRBV11-3 and TRBJ2-1, with D perhaps matching TRBD2 (7 bases). The germline V and J ends were trimmed by 5 bases and 15 bases, with 23 bases remaining between them. Germline CDR1 and CDR2: SGHNT and YENEEA. This CDR3 is built from 14 residues. CDR3 in DNA: TGTGCCAGCAGCGGGGGGGCCGAAGGGCGGTTTCCGTTCTTC. It is translated as CASSGGAEGRFPFF.

The chain has TRBV6-1 and TRBJ1-5; D is possibly TRBD1 (5 bases). Per germline, CDR1 MNHNS and CDR2 SASEGT. The CDR3 sequence is 15 residues long. Deletions cut 3 bases from V and 5 bases from J, with 14 bases between. CDR3 sequence: CASSDNRLGDQPQHF. CDR3 DNA: TGTGCCAGCAGTGATAACAGGCTTGGCGATCAGCCCCAGCATTTT.

The genes are TRBV2 and TRBJ1-1, with 9 positions matching TRBD1. This CDR3 has 17 amino acids. J gave up 5 bases and V 6 bases, and 16 bases lay outside the gene matches. Germline assignment: CDR1 SNHLY and CDR2 FYNNEI. CDR3 nucleotides: TGTGCCAGCAGGATGGGGGCTGTTACGGGACAGGGTACTGAAGCTTTCTTT. This encodes CASRMGAVTGQGTEAFF.

This clone was detected only a few times. The chain combines TRBV5-6 with TRBJ1-1; no clear D. V was pared by 2 bases and J by 1 base, with 9 bases between. The CDR3 has 14 amino acids. Germline assignment: CDR1 SGHDT and CDR2 YYEEEE. The CDR3 DNA is TGTGCCAGCAGCTTTAGCCGCCGGAACACTGAAGCTTTCTTT. This gives the protein CASSFSRRNTEAFF.

This clone has only a few counts. The rearrangement uses TRBV6-1 and TRBJ1-6; D ambiguous. This CDR3 region has 13 residues. The germline gives CDR1 MNHNS, CDR2 SASEGT. The V end lost 5 bases, the J end lost 7 bases, and 9 bases lay between the germline ends. The CDR3 loop is CASSLTRNSPLHF. DNA of the CDR3: TGTGCCAGCAGTCTTACTCGGAATTCACCCCTCCACTTT.

The chain employs TRBV6-1 and TRBJ2-1; D unclear. V gave up 3 bases and J gave up 6 bases, with 9 bases separating them. The CDR3 has 13 amino acids. CDR1 is MNHNS and CDR2 is SASEGT in the germline V gene. This chain's CDR3 is CASSEALFNEQFF. CDR3 DNA: TGTGCCAGCAGTGAGGCCCTGTTCAATGAGCAGTTCTTC.

The chain combines TRBV6-6 with TRBJ1-1, with D tentatively TRBD1 (6 bases). The CDR3 totals 14 residues. CDR1 MNHNY and CDR2 SVGAGI come from the germline V gene (reference sequence). The V and J ends lost 2 bases and 5 bases respectively, with 12 bases between them. The CDR3 here is CASSYNPGVTEAFF. Written as DNA, the CDR3 is TGTGCCAGCAGTTACAACCCAGGGGTGACTGAAGCTTTCTTT.

Here the CDR3 DNA reads TGTGCCTGGAGCAGGATGGGTACCGGGGAGCTGTTTTTT. As protein: CAWSRMGTGELFF. The chain carries TRBV30 and TRBJ2-2; D uncertain. The CDR3 has 13 residues. The ends were cut back, 3 bases at V and 5 bases at J, with 10 bases in the middle. The germline CDR1 and CDR2 sequences are GTSNPN and SVGIG (reference sequence).

The chain links TRBV9 to TRBJ2-2; 8 nucleotides line up with TRBD1. The CDR3 spans 15 residues. Germline V gives CDR1 SGDLS, CDR2 YYNGEE. J was trimmed by 6 bases and V by 4 bases; bases with no gene match: 8. The CDR3 reads CASSFLGQGPGELFF. The CDR3 DNA follows: TGTGCCAGCAGCTTCCTCGGACAGGGCCCCGGGGAGCTGTTTTTT.

This clone was seen a handful of times. This chain joins TRBV28 and TRBJ2-5; tentatively, D is TRBD2 (5 bases). The CDR3 is made up of 15 amino acids. V dropped 8 bases and J dropped 1 base, with 17 bases sitting between them. The germline V gene has CDR1 MDHEN and CDR2 SYDVKM. DNA of the CDR3: TGTGCCAGCCGGACGGAGGATAACTTCCAAGAGACCCAGTACTTC. It translates to CASRTEDNFQETQYF.

The CDR3 protein is CASSLARRGATDTQYF. In DNA form, the CDR3 reads TGTGCCAGCAGCTTAGCCCGGCGGGGGGCCACAGATACGCAGTATTTT. The chain couples TRBV11-3 to TRBJ2-3; TRBD2 aligns across 8 bases. The junction had 5 bases not matched to a gene; V was cut back by 1 base and J by 2 bases. The CDR3 is 16 amino acids. Germline CDR1 SGHNT, CDR2 YENEEA.

This sequence joins TRBV6-5 and TRBJ2-3; 9 bases align to TRBD1. J was trimmed by 6 bases and V by 6 bases; bases with no gene match: 10. This CDR3 has 15 amino acids. Looked up from germline, CDR1 is MNHEY and CDR2 is SVGAGI. In DNA form, the CDR3 reads TGTGCCAGCAGAACAACAGGGGGCCCCATGGATACGCAGTATTTT. Encoded protein: CASRTTGGPMDTQYF.

This clone has just a few counts. The chain employs TRBV7-8 and TRBJ1-1, with D possibly being TRBD1 (5 bases). The CDR3 contains 17 residues. Germline CDR1 and CDR2: SGHVS and FQNEAQ. V lost 5 bases and J 6 bases, leaving 25 bases between the germline ends. DNA for the CDR3: TGTGCCAGCAGCCCGGGGGTAGGGTATAGGGCCAACCCTGAAGCTTTCTTT. It is translated as CASSPGVGYRANPEAFF.